What follows are 19 T cell receptor beta chains derived from one specimen sequenced in a study of blood T cells in healthy people across ages. Combining a sample-barcoded 5' primer with a J-beta primer mix, a second PCR ran for about 6 to 12 cycles. TCRdb re-called the 5' RACE reads through MiXCR, storing one row per CDR3 protein. The sample lists around 970,000 distinct CDR3 sequences, about 53% seen once, with around a fifth in the top ten. The sample comprised blood. These receptors were taken from a woman aged 55-69 years in good health.

J is TRBJ1-5 and V is TRBV7-8; no clear D gene. Trimming took 1 base from V and 0 from J, leaving 19 bases between them. Germline loops: CDR1 SGHVS, CDR2 FQNEAQ. This CDR3 region has 19 residues. CDR3 residues: CASSLEFYSDTHSNQPQHF. CDR3 DNA: TGTGCCAGCAGCTTAGAATTCTATAGCGACACCCATAGCAATCAGCCCCAGCATTTT. The full variable domain, completed using reference TRBV7-8 and TRBJ1-5, is GAGVSQSPRYKVAKRGQDVALRCDPISGHVSLFWYQQALGQGPEFLTYFQNEAQLDKSGLPSDRFFAERPEGSVSTLKIQRTQQEDSAVYLCASSLEFYSDTHSNQPQHFGDGTRLSIL.

The genes are TRBV6-1 and TRBJ2-7, with a weak D call TRBD1 (5 bases). Deletions cut 5 bases from V and 3 bases from J, with 26 bases between. CDR1 MNHNS and CDR2 SASEGT come from the germline V gene. The CDR3 contains 18 residues. In DNA, the CDR3 is TGTGCCAGCAGTCGCGCAATGTTTCAGGGTTCCCTTTTCTACGAGCAGTACTTC. Protein product: CASSRAMFQGSLFYEQYF.

This clonotype has a handful of counts. V usage is TRBV20-1 and J usage is TRBJ2-5, with D unclear. Germline CDR1 reads DFQATT; CDR2 reads SNEGSKA (reference sequence). V was pared by 0 bases and J by 4 bases, with 6 bases between. The CDR3 runs to 12 residues. CDR3 sequence reads: CSARELVETQYF. In nucleotides, the CDR3 is TGCAGTGCTAGAGAACTTGTAGAGACCCAGTACTTC.

In nucleotides, the CDR3 is TGTGCCAGCAGCCAAATCCCGGGGCAGATACAAAAGACCCAGTACTTC. It codes for CASSQIPGQIQKTQYF. The chain joins TRBV4-2 to TRBJ2-5, with D perhaps given as TRBD1 or TRBD2 (5 bases each). V was trimmed by 2 bases and J by 6 bases, leaving 19 bases between them. The germline V gene has CDR1 LGHNA and CDR2 YNFKEQ. The CDR3 is made up of 16 amino acids.

This chain joins TRBV6-5 and TRBJ1-5; D might be TRBD1 (6 bases). Looked up from germline, CDR1 is MNHEY and CDR2 is SVGAGI. Trimming removed 5 bases at V and 6 bases at J, with 17 bases between. This CDR3 is built from 15 residues. In DNA, the CDR3 is TGTGCCAGCAGTACGACAGGTGGACCTTCTCAGCCCCAGCATTTT. This sequence encodes CASSTTGGPSQPQHF.

Here the CDR3 reads CASRTLEGRAFF. The DNA of the CDR3 is TGTGCCAGCAGAACTTTAGAGGGCCGAGCTTTCTTT. The V call is TRBV2, the J call TRBJ1-1, with D unresolved. This CDR3 has 12 amino acids. Germline lookup yields CDR1 SNHLY and CDR2 FYNNEI. The ends were cut back, 6 bases at V and 10 bases at J, with 15 bases in the middle.

The genes are TRBV12-3 or TRBV12-4 and TRBJ1-2; D is unclear. The V and J ends lost 2 bases and 8 bases respectively, with 6 bases between them. This CDR3 is 11 amino acids long. CDR3 sequence: CASSLKVGYTF. The CDR3 coding sequence is TGTGCCAGCAGTTTAAAGGTGGGCTACACCTTC.

The chain uses TRBV27 and TRBJ1-2; TRBD1 might be the D (6 bases). In germline, CDR1 is MNHEY, CDR2 SMNVEV (reference sequence). There are 11 residues in the CDR3. V lost 5 bases and J lost 6, with 7 bases in between. CDR3 region: CASSDRNGYTF. The CDR3 DNA reads TGTGCCAGCAGTGACAGGAATGGCTACACCTTC.

There are a few counts of this clonotype. The chain is built from TRBV7-9 and TRBJ2-7; a possible D gene is TRBD2 (6 bases). The length of the CDR3 is 16 residues. Deletions cut 1 base from V and 2 bases from J, with 15 bases between. Germline loops: CDR1 SEHNR, CDR2 FQNEAQ (reference sequence). CDR3 region: CASSLDSAGLAYEQYF. Here the CDR3 DNA reads TGTGCCAGCAGCTTAGATTCGGCGGGGTTGGCCTACGAGCAGTACTTC. Complete variable domain (other parts from reference TRBV7-9 and TRBJ2-7): DTGVSQNPRHKITKRGQNVTFRCDPISEHNRLYWYRQTLGQGPEFLTYFQNEAQLEKSRLLSDRFSAERPKGSFSTLEIQRTEQGDSAMYLCASSLDSAGLAYEQYFGPGTRLTVT.

The V and J genes are TRBV29-1 and TRBJ2-4; D is uncertain. The V gene's germline CDR1 is SQVTM and CDR2 ANQGSEA. Trimming left V 7 bases short and J 4 bases short, with 20 bases between. The CDR3 spans 15 residues. The CDR3 spells CSAVTSLSRKNIQYF. CDR3 sequence (DNA): TGCAGCGCTGTGACTTCACTTTCAAGGAAAAACATTCAGTACTTC.

This clonotype showed up just a few times. The genes are TRBV7-2 and TRBJ2-2; TRBD2 matches at 8 bases. The germline CDR1 and CDR2 sequences are SGHTA and FQGNSA. This CDR3 comprises 20 residues. V lost 5 bases and J lost 2; bases outside the gene matches: 19. CDR3: CASSPRGSGSADFNTGELFF. The CDR3 DNA reads TGTGCCAGCAGCCCTCGGGGGAGCGGGAGCGCCGACTTTAACACCGGGGAGCTGTTTTTT.

Concerning this clonotype itself: Mismatch with germline at one junction end may stem from a read error. This chain links TRBV15 with TRBJ2-3; 14 bases are a match to TRBD2. Germline V CDR1 and CDR2: LNHNV, YYDKDF (reference sequence). CDR3 length equals 17 residues. The CDR3 here is CATSRVGTSGSTDTQYF. The DNA of the CDR3 is TGTGCCACCAGCAGAGTAGGGACTAGCGGGAGCACAGATACACAGTATTTT.

On this clonotype: A much larger clone sits a single nucleotide away, making a read error possible. This sequence joins TRBV28 and TRBJ1-5; D is uncertain. The CDR3 sequence is 16 residues long. Germline CDR1 reads MDHEN; CDR2 reads SYDVKM. V lost 2 bases and J 0 bases, leaving 11 bases between the germline ends. The CDR3 protein is CASSLPGVLSNQPQHF. In DNA form, the CDR3 reads TGTGCCAGCAGTTTACCCGGCGTCCTTAGCAATCAGCCCCAGCATTTT.

This clonotype was seen ten or more times. CDR3 coding DNA: TGCAGCGGTGTAATCCGGGACAGGGCCTCCGAGCAGTACTTC. The encoded protein is CSGVIRDRASEQYF. The chain joins TRBV29-1 to TRBJ2-7; TRBD1 agrees at 9 bases. The CDR3 covers 14 residues. Germline lookup yields CDR1 SQVTM and CDR2 ANQGSEA. J gave up 6 bases and V 7 bases, and 13 bases lay outside the gene matches.

The chain links TRBV6-6 to TRBJ1-1, with D perhaps matching TRBD1 (5 bases). Trimming shortened V by 6 bases and J by 3 bases, and 14 bases separated the two germline ends. Germline CDR1 and CDR2: MNHNY and SVGAGI (reference sequence). This CDR3 is 14 amino acids long. The chain's CDR3 is CASRDSVEYTEAFF. DNA for the CDR3: TGTGCCAGCAGAGACAGTGTGGAGTACACTGAAGCTTTCTTT.

This chain joins TRBV27 and TRBJ2-7; D tentatively reads TRBD1 or TRBD2 (5 bases each). Per the germline V gene, CDR1 is MNHEY and CDR2 is SMNVEV (reference sequence). V lost 7 bases, J lost 0 bases, and 13 bases lay in between. CDR3 length: 14 amino acids. Here the CDR3 DNA reads TGTGCCAGCAACCAGGGACGCTACTCCTACGAGCAGTACTTC. Encoded protein: CASNQGRYSYEQYF.

The rearrangement joins TRBV5-4 to TRBJ2-4; D uncertain. The J call may not be correct, given that the DNA end is closer to TRBJ2-5. There are 14 residues in the CDR3. From germline, CDR1 is SGHNT and CDR2 YYREEE (reference sequence). CDR3 protein: CASSSGTLQETQYF. The CDR3 nucleotides read TGTGCCAGCAGCTCCGGCACTCTTCAAGAGACCCAGTACTTC.

The chain carries TRBV7-9 and TRBJ1-2, with D perhaps matching TRBD1 (6 bases). The CDR3 extends over 14 amino acids. V lost 3 bases and J 4 bases, leaving 12 bases between the germline ends. Germline CDR1 and CDR2: SEHNR and FQNEAQ (reference sequence). In DNA form, the CDR3 reads TGTGCCAGCAGCTTTACAGGGACGGGCTATGGCTACACCTTC. It encodes CASSFTGTGYGYTF.

Concerning this clonotype: One end of the junction is discordant with germline, which a read error may explain. The rearrangement links TRBV5-1 to TRBJ2-5; a possible D gene is TRBD1 (6 bases). Germline values: CDR1 SGHRS, CDR2 YFSETQ. There are 13 residues in the CDR3. The chain's CDR3 is CASSLRTEETQYF. CDR3 coding DNA: TGTGCCAGCAGCTTACGGACAGAAGAGACCCAGTACTTC.